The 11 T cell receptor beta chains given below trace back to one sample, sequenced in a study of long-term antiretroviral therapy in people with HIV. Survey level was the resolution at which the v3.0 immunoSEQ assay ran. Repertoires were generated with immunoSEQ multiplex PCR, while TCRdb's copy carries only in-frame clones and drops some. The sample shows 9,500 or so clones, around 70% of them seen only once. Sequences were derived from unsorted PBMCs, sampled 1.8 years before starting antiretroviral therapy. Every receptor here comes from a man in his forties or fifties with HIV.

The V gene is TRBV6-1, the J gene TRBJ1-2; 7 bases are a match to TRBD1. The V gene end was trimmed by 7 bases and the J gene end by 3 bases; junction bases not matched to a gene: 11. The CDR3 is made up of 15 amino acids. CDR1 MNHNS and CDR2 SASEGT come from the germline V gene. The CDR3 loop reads CASKGQPVTDYGYTF. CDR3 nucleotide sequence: TGTGCCAGCAAGGGACAGCCCGTTACGGACTATGGCTACACCTTC.

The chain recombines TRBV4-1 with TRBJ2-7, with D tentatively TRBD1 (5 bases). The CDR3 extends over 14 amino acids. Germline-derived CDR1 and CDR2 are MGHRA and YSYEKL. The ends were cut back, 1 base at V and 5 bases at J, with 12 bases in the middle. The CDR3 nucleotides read TGCGCCAGCAGCCAAGCTGACCTAGGGGACGAGCAGTACTTC. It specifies CASSQADLGDEQYF.

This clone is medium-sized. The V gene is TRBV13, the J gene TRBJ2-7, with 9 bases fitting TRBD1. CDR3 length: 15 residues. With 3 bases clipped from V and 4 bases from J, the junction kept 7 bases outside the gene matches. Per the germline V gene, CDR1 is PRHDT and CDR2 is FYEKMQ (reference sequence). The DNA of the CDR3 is TGTGCCAGCAGCTTGGGACAGGGTGGGGCTTACGAGCAGTACTTC. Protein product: CASSLGQGGAYEQYF.

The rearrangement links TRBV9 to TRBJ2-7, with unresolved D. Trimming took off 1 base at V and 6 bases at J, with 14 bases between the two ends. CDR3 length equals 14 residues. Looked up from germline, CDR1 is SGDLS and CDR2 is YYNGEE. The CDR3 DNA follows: TGTGCCAGCAGCGTATCCCGGGTATCCACCGAGCAGTACTTC. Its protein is CASSVSRVSTEQYF.

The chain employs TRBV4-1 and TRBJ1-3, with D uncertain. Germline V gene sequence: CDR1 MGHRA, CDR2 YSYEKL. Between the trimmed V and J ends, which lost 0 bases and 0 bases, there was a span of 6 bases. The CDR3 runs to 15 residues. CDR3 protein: CASSQDRISGNTIYF. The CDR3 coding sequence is TGCGCCAGCAGCCAAGATCGGATCTCTGGAAACACCATATATTTT.

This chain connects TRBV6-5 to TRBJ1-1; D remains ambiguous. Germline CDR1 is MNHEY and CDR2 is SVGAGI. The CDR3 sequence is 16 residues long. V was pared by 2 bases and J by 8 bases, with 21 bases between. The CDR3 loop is CASSYGMVYREREAFF. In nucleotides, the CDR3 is TGTGCCAGCAGTTACGGGATGGTCTACAGAGAACGGGAAGCTTTCTTT.

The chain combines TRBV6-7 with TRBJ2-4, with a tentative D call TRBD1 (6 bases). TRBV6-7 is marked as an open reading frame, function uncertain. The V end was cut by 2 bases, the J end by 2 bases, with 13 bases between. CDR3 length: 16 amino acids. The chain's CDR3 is CASSYPDRFTKNIQYF. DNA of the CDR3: TGTGCCAGCAGTTACCCCGACAGGTTTACCAAAAACATTCAGTACTTC.

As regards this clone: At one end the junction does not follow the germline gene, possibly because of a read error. Written as DNA, the CDR3 is TGTGCCAGCAGCTTAATGCTCGCAGAGGAACTCTTC. This encodes CASSLMLAEELF. The rearrangement joins TRBV7-9 to TRBJ2-1, with unresolved D. Per the germline V gene, CDR1 is SEHNR and CDR2 is FQNEAQ (reference sequence). CDR3 length equals 12 residues.

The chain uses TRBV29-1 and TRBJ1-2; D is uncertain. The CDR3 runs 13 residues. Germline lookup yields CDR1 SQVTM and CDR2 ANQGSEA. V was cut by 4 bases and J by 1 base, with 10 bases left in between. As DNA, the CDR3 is TGCAGCGTTGCACCGGAGATTAACTATGGCTACACCTTC. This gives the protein CSVAPEINYGYTF. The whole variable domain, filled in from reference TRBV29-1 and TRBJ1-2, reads SAVISQKPSRDICQRGTSLTIQCQVDSQVTMMFWYRQQPGQSLTLIATANQGSEATYESGFVIDKFPISRPNLTFSTLTVSNMSPEDSSIYLCSVAPEINYGYTFGSGTRLTVV.

The DNA for the CDR3 is TGTGCCAGCAGCCCTTCGGACAGAATAACCCCTTACTTAGGCTACACCTTC. This translates into CASSPSDRITPYLGYTF. This chain uses TRBV5-6 with TRBJ1-2, with D possibly being TRBD1 (6 bases). The CDR3 length is 17 residues. V lost 4 bases to trimming and J lost 8 bases, with 27 bases between them. CDR1 and CDR2 from the germline V gene are SGHDT and YYEEEE.

CDR3 in amino acids: CASSTAGANYGYTF. The CDR3 DNA follows: TGTGCCAGTAGTACCGCGGGGGCAAACTATGGCTACACCTTC. The rearrangement joins TRBV19 to TRBJ1-2; D is possibly TRBD1 (6 bases). V lost 4 bases and J lost 2, with 11 bases in between. Germline V gene data show CDR1 as LNHDA and CDR2 as SQIVND (reference sequence). The CDR3 is made up of 14 amino acids.